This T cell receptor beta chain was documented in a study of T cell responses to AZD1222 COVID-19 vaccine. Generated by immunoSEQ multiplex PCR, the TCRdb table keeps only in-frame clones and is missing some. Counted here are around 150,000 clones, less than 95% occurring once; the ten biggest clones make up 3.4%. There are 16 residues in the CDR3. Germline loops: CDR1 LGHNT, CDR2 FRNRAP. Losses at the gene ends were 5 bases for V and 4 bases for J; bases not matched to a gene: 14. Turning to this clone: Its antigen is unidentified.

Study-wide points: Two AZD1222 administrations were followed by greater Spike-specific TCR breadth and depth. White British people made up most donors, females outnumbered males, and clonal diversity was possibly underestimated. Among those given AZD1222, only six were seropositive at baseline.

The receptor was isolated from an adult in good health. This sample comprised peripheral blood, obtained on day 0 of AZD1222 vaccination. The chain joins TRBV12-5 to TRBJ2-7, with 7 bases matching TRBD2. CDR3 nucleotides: TGTGCTAGTGGTCCAGATTTAGCCGCTAGCGGATACGAGCAGTACTTC. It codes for CASGPDLAASGYEQYF. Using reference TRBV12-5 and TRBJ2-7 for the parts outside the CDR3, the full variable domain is DARVTQTPRHKVTEMGQEVTMRCQPILGHNTVFWYRQTMMQGLELLAYFRNRAPLDDSGMPKDRFSAEMPDATLATLKIQPSEPRDSAVYFCASGPDLAASGYEQYFGPGTRLTVT.